This section outlines one TCR beta chain sequence together with its context. This clone appeared once. Its binding antigen is unknown. Per-base qualities were not stored, and no clone one base away is much larger. Its CDR3 holds 14 amino acids, cysteine through phenylalanine. Left in the record is the CDR3 DNA by itself, 42 bases read in frame from the first base. The junction shows trimming of 6 bases on V and 1 base on J, plus 12 bases between the germline ends. CDR1 and CDR2, looked up from the germline V gene (reference sequence), are SGHAT and FQDESV. Patients were selected for having adequate residual fresh-frozen tumor tissue and more than two years of available survival data. None of the glioblastoma patients carried an isocitrate dehydrogenase mutation, although molecular status otherwise varied. PBMC were collected before vaccination, two weeks after the third vaccination, and at tumor progression if tumor progression occurred. Genomic DNA was extracted with the Qiagen DNeasy Blood extraction Kit.

TCRB CDR3 regions were amplified from approximately 2 ug genomic DNA, or all available DNA if less, using the immunoSEQ assay. Multiplex PCR used 60 forward primers for TCR V beta segments and 13 reverse primers for J beta segments. To estimate the number of reads per starting template, synthetic control templates were added to each sample at limiting dilution. Sequencing produced 87 bp reads on the Illumina HiSeq System. As for the original processing: PCR and sequencing errors were removed by merging closely related sequences with a nearest neighbor algorithm. TCR overlap was measured as the percentage of unique tumor TCR beta sequences also present in the same patient's peripheral blood. This is the immuneACCESS table as TCRdb keeps it, with only in-frame sequences that have V and J called. A part of the clones is gone; compared with another copy, unresolved V genes explain less than half, and the rest is unexplained. The V and J calls and clone size are taken from that table; D and trimming were inferred from the DNA. Counted in this sample were about 30,000 clones; over 90% of them appeared once. Less than 2.5% of the sample belongs to the ten largest clones.

These data belong to a study of glioma-infiltrating T cells after dendritic cell vaccination (dated by TCRdb to the mid-2010s). As for the study more broadly: The cohort comprised approximately 15 glioblastoma patients from Phase I and II dendritic cell vaccination trials, 9 newly diagnosed and 6 with recurrent disease. Three intradermal dendritic cell vaccine injections were administered to patients at biweekly intervals in the arm below the axilla. Survival after dendritic cell vaccination was correlated with TCR sequencing metrics, including TIL content and tumor-blood repertoire overlap. In glioblastoma patients vaccinated with dendritic cells, deep sequencing of TCR beta CDR3 regions served to measure the amount of tumor-infiltrating lymphocytes and to compare repertoires between tumor and blood. To make the vaccine, monocyte-derived dendritic cells were cultured for about seven days with IL-4 and GM-CSF and then pulsed overnight with autologous tumor lysate. Patients received autologous tumor lysate-pulsed dendritic cell vaccination between the early 2000s and the early 2010s. Broader findings and caveats from the paper: The three-group TCR overlap response model was characterized as speculative, and prospective validation of the model was stated to be required. No direct relationship between TCR clonality and survival was found, suggesting a diverse polyclonal response may matter. Longer time to progression and overall survival after dendritic cell vaccination were predicted by higher estimated pretreatment TIL content. The cohort was small and heterogeneous, only a few patients had full blood and tumor sets, and even fewer had initial-recurrent tumor pairs.

The starting material was blood, obtained before dendritic cell vaccination. The TCR comes from a human donor with glioblastoma. Recombination connected TRBV11-1 to TRBJ1-1; no confident D gene assignment can be made. DNA sequence: TGTGCCAGCAGTCCATGGTCAGGGAACACTGAAGCTTTCTTT. It translates as CASSPWSGNTEAFF.